This record covers a single T cell receptor beta chain. Its target is not known. The germline V gene has CDR1 MNHEY and CDR2 SVGAGI. Between the trimmed V and J ends, which lost 7 bases and 2 bases, there was a span of 15 bases. The CDR3 extends over 14 amino acids. The sample originates from a study of OX40 agonist ivuxolimab in advanced cancers. Study-wide points: Low normalized T-cell clonal expansion was also seen in some nonresponders.

Assay used: immunoSEQ multiplex PCR; TCRdb lists only in-frame clones, some missing. The sample holds over 100,000 clones, 90% seen once. The clonotype was recovered from an adult with an advanced solid tumor such as melanoma, head and neck, liver or kidney cancer. The chain recombines TRBV6-5 with TRBJ2-7, with D unclear. The specimen comprised CD4+ or CD8+ T cells sorted from blood, sampled in a trial of the OX40 agonist ivuxolimab. The CDR3 nucleotides read TGTGCCAGCACCTTCGGAAGGGCACCCTACGAGCAGTACTTC. Encoded protein: CASTFGRAPYEQYF.